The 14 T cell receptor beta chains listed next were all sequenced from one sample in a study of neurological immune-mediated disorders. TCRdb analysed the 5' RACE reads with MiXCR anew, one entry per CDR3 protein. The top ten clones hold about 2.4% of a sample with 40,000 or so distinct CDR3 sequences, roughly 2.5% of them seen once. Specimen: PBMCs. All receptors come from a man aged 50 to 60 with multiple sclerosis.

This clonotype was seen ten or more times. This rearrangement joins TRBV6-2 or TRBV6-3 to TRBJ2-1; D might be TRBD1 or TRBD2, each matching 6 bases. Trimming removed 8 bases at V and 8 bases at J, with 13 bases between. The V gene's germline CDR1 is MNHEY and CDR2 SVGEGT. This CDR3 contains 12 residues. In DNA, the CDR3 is TGTGCCAGCGGCAGGGGAGGCGATGAGCAGTTCTTC. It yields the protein CASGRGGDEQFF.

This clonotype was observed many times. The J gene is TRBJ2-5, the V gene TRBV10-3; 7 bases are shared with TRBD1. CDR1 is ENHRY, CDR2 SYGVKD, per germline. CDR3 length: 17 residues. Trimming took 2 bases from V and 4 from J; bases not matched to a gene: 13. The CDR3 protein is CAISEPPDRARGETQYF. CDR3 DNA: TGTGCCATCAGTGAGCCCCCCGACAGGGCAAGGGGAGAGACCCAGTACTTC.

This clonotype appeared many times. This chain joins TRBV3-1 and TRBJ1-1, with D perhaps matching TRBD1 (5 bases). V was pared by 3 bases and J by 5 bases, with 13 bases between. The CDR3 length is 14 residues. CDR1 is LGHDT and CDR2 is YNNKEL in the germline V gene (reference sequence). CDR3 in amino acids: CASSHWTWGTEAFF. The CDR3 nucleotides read TGTGCCAGCAGCCACTGGACATGGGGGACTGAAGCTTTCTTT. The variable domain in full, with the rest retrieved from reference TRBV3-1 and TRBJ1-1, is DTAVSQTPKYLVTQMGNDKSIKCEQNLGHDTMYWYKQDSKKFLKIMFSYNNKELIINETVPNRFSPKSPDKAHLNLHINSLELGDSAVYFCASSHWTWGTEAFFGQGTRLTVV.

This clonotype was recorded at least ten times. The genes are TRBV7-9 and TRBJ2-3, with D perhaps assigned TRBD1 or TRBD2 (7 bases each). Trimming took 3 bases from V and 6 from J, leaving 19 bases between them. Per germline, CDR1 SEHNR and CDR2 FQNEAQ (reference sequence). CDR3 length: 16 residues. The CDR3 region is CASSFGTVAGADTQYF. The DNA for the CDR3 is TGTGCCAGCAGCTTTGGGACAGTCGCGGGAGCCGATACGCAGTATTTT. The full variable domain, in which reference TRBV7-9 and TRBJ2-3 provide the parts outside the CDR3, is DTGVSQNPRHKITKRGQNVTFRCDPISEHNRLYWYRQTLGQGPEFLTYFQNEAQLEKSRLLSDRFSAERPKGSFSTLEIQRTEQGDSAMYLCASSFGTVAGADTQYFGPGTRLTVL.

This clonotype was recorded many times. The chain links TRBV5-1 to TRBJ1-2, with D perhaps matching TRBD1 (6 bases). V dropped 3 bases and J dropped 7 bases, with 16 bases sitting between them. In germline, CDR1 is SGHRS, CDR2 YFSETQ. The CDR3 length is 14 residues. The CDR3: CASSSGQPEGGYTF. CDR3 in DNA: TGCGCCAGCAGCTCCGGACAGCCCGAAGGTGGCTACACCTTC.

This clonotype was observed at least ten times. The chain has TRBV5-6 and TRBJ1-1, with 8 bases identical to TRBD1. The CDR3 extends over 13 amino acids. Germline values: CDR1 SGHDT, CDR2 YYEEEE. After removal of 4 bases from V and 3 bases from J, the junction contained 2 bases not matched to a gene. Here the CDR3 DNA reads TGTGCCAGCAGCCAGGACAGGGACACTGAAGCTTTCTTT. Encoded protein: CASSQDRDTEAFF.

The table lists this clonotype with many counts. The CDR3 coding sequence is TGTGCCATCTGGGGGACGGGGGGCCGCGCAGGCTACACCTTC. It translates to CAIWGTGGRAGYTF. This chain links TRBV7-9 with TRBJ1-2; possible D gene TRBD1, 6 bases. The germline V gene has CDR1 SEHNR and CDR2 FQNEAQ (reference sequence). The CDR3 sequence is 14 residues long. The ends were cut back, 10 bases at V and 8 bases at J, with 23 bases in the middle.

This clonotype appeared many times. CDR3 residues: CASSSTGTGNNSPLHF. The CDR3 bases are TGCGCCAGCAGCTCAACCGGGACAGGGAACAATTCACCCCTCCACTTT. This chain links TRBV5-1 with TRBJ1-6; 9 bases fit TRBD1. Trimming at V came to 3 bases and at J to 7 bases, leaving 8 bases not matched to a gene. Per the germline V gene, CDR1 is SGHRS and CDR2 is YFSETQ. This CDR3 region has 16 residues.

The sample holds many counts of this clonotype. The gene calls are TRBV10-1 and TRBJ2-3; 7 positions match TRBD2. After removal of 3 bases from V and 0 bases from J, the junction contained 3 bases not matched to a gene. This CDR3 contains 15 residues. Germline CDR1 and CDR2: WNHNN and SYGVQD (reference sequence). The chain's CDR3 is CASSDPSGSTDTQYF. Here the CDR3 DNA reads TGCGCCAGCAGTGACCCTAGCGGAAGCACAGATACGCAGTATTTT.

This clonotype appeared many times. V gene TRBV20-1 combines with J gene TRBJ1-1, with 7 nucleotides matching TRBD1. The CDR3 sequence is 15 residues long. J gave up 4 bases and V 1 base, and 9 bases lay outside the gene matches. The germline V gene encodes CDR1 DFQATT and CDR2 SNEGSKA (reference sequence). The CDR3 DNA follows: TGCAGTGCTAGAGTCGGAGGGGGCTTGGGCACTGAAGCTTTCTTT. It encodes CSARVGGGLGTEAFF.

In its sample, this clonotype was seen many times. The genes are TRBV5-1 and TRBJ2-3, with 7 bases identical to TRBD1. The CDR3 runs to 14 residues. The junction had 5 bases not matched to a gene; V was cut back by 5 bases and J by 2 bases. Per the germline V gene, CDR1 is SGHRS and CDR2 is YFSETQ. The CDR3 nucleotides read TGCGCCAGCAGACCGGGACAGACCACAGATACGCAGTATTTT. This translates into CASRPGQTTDTQYF.

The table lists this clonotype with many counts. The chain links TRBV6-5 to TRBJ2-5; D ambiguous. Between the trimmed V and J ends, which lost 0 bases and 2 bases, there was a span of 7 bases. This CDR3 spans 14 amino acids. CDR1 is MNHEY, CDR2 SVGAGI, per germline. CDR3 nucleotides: TGTGCCAGCAGTTACTCGAACTCTCAAGAGACCCAGTACTTC. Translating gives CASSYSNSQETQYF.

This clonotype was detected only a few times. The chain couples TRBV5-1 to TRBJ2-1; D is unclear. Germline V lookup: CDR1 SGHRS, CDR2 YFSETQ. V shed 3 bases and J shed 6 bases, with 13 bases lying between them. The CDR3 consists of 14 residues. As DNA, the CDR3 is TGCGCCAGCAGCTCGGCGACGGGTTTCAATGAGCAGTTCTTC. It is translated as CASSSATGFNEQFF.

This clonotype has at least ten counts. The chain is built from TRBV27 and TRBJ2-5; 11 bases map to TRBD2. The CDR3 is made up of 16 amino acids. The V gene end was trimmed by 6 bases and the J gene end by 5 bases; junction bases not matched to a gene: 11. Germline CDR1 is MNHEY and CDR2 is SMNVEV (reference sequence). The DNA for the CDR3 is TGTGCCAGCAGCCCCCGCCTAGCGGGGGGCTGGGAGACCCAGTACTTC. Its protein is CASSPRLAGGWETQYF.